This TCR beta chain was found in a study of blood T cell repertoires in COVID-19. Background on the study: Samples came from the United States, Italy and Spain, spanning acute and convalescent COVID-19. The cDNA or gDNA used as material had been derived from T cells, B-cell-depleted T cells, or PBMCs.

The study recruited people aged roughly 18 to 95 years across approximately 25 US areas. This clone was detected once. Original methodology: Quantification of nucleated cells was approximated via reference gene primer amplification. The table came from immunoSEQ multiplex PCR; TCRdb's copy has only in-frame clones and leaves some out. The V and J calls and clone size come from that table; D and trimming were worked out from the DNA. The table has more than 250,000 clones, approximately 85% seen once; the top ten hold around 2.2%. Material: PBMCs or T cells enriched from blood (not recorded which). This TCR was recovered from a man aged 30 to 39 who had recovered from COVID-19.

In DNA form, the CDR3 reads TGTGCCATCAGAAAGGGACTAGCGGGGGGGCCTGGGCGAGAGCAGTACTTC. Translation: CAIRKGLAGGPGREQYF. The chain joins TRBV10-3 to TRBJ2-7, with 16 bases matching TRBD2. This CDR3 comprises 17 residues. Germline CDR1 is ENHRY and CDR2 is SYGVKD. With 6 bases clipped from V and 7 bases from J, the junction kept 12 bases outside the gene matches.